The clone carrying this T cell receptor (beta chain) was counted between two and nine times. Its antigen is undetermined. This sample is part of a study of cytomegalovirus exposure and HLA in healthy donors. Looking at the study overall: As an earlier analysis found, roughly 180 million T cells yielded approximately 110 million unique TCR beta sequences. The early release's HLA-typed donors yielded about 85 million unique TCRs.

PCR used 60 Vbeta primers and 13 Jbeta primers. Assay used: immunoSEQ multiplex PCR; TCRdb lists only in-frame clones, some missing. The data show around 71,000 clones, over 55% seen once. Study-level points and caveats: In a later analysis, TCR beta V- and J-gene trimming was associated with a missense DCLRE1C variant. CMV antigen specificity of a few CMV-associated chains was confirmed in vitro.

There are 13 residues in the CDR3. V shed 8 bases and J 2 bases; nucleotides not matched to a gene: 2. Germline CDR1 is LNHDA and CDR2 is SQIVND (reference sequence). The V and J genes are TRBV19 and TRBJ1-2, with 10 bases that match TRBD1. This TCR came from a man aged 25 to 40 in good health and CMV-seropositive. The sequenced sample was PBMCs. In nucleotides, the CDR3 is TGTGCCAGTTGGGACAGGGGAAACTATGGCTACACCTTC. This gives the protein CASWDRGNYGYTF. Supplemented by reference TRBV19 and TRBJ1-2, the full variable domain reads DGGITQSPKYLFRKEGQNVTLSCEQNLNHDAMYWYRQDPGQGLRLIYYSQIVNDFQKGDIAEGYSVSREKKESFPLTVTSAQKNPTAFYLCASWDRGNYGYTFGSGTRLTVV.